This entry lists 30 T cell receptor beta chains sequenced from one sample in a study of CD8+CD57+ T cells in acquired aplastic anemia. Genomic DNA, serving as template, underwent TCR beta VDJ and CDR3 profiling. MiXCR, applied by TCRdb to the reads, yields one record per CDR3 protein. The sample lists 180,000 or so distinct CDR3 sequences, approximately 45% seen once, with around 2.7% in the top ten. Sequencing input: sorted CD4+, CD8+, or CD8+CD57+ T cells (not recorded which) from PBMCs. The origin of the receptors is a human donor in good health.

This clonotype was observed many times. The V gene is TRBV7-2, the J gene TRBJ2-1; tentatively, D is TRBD1 (6 bases). Germline lookup yields CDR1 SGHTA and CDR2 FQGNSA. Trimming removed 3 bases at V and 2 bases at J, with 14 bases between. The CDR3 loop spans 16 amino acids. CDR3 loop: CASSFLSGATYNEQFF. As DNA, the CDR3 is TGTGCCAGCAGCTTTCTCTCAGGGGCGACCTACAATGAGCAGTTCTTC.

This clonotype has at least ten counts. The chain joins TRBV9 to TRBJ2-7; 10 positions agree with TRBD1. The junction had 8 bases not matched to a gene; V was cut back by 4 bases and J by 7 bases. The CDR3 is 14 residues long. The germline V gene encodes CDR1 SGDLS and CDR2 YYNGEE. The CDR3 protein is CASSPGTGVGEQYF. CDR3 sequence (DNA): TGTGCCAGCAGCCCTGGGACAGGGGTAGGGGAGCAGTACTTC.

This clonotype was seen more than once but under ten times. This chain links TRBV19 with TRBJ1-3; D gene uncertain. The CDR3 loop spans 14 amino acids. Germline values: CDR1 LNHDA, CDR2 SQIVND (reference sequence). V lost 9 bases to trimming and J lost 0 bases, with 12 bases between them. The CDR3: CASALRHSGNTIYF. CDR3 DNA sequence: TGTGCCAGCGCCCTCCGTCACTCTGGAAACACCATATATTTT.

J is TRBJ2-5 and V is TRBV7-6; no clear D. Germline CDR1 reads SGHVS; CDR2 reads FNYEAQ. The CDR3 is 15 amino acids. The V and J ends lost 5 bases and 4 bases respectively, with 17 bases between them. The CDR3 DNA reads TGTGCCAGCAGCCGGGCCGGACCCCTGGGAGAGACCCAGTACTTC. Translating gives CASSRAGPLGETQYF.

The CDR3 region is CATSRDRAIPYEQYF. CDR3 nucleotide sequence: TGTGCCACCAGCAGAGATCGCGCTATACCCTACGAGCAGTACTTC. The rearrangement links TRBV15 to TRBJ2-7; no clear D. Germline V lookup: CDR1 LNHNV, CDR2 YYDKDF (reference sequence). The CDR3 is 15 residues long. V shed 0 bases and J shed 2 bases, with 11 bases lying between them.

The rearrangement uses TRBV24-1 and TRBJ1-5; D unclear. Between the trimmed V and J ends, which lost 3 bases and 3 bases, there was a span of 8 bases. The CDR3 contains 14 residues. The germline gives CDR1 KGHDR, CDR2 SFDVKD. CDR3 sequence: CATSDVDTNQPQHF. The CDR3 coding sequence is TGTGCCACCAGTGATGTCGACACCAATCAGCCCCAGCATTTT.

At least ten counts were recorded for this clonotype. The V call is TRBV20-1, the J call TRBJ2-1; TRBD2 agrees at 7 bases. Looked up from germline, CDR1 is DFQATT and CDR2 is SNEGSKA (reference sequence). The CDR3 runs to 15 residues. V was clipped by 6 bases and J by 7 bases; unmatched bases: 15. The CDR3 DNA reads TGCAGTGCCCCTGATCCTAGCGGAGCCGGGAATGAGCAGTTCTTC. It yields the protein CSAPDPSGAGNEQFF.

This clonotype turned up a few times. V gene TRBV24-1 combines with J gene TRBJ1-1, with D unclear. The germline gives CDR1 KGHDR, CDR2 SFDVKD. This CDR3 is built from 13 residues. Trimming left V 0 bases short and J 8 bases short, with 9 bases between. CDR3 DNA sequence: TGTGCCACCAGTGATTTGTCGCGGGAGGAAGCTTTCTTT. This encodes CATSDLSREEAFF.

The sample holds many counts of this clonotype. The chain couples TRBV7-2 to TRBJ2-7; no clear D gene. Looked up from germline, CDR1 is SGHTA and CDR2 is FQGNSA. V dropped 5 bases and J dropped 1 base, with 12 bases sitting between them. This CDR3 has 14 residues. The CDR3 region is CASSRAYTSYEQYF. The CDR3 DNA reads as TGTGCCAGCAGCCGGGCGTACACTTCCTACGAGCAGTACTTC.

V is TRBV24-1 and J is TRBJ2-2; perhaps TRBD2 as D (7 bases). The CDR3 contains 16 residues. CDR1 is KGHDR, CDR2 SFDVKD, per germline. The germline V and J ends were trimmed by 0 bases and 7 bases, with 14 bases remaining between them. CDR3 in amino acids: CATSDLGGGEDGELFF. CDR3 in DNA: TGTGCCACCAGTGATTTGGGCGGGGGCGAGGACGGGGAGCTGTTTTTT.

This chain links TRBV7-6 with TRBJ2-1; TRBD2 matches 11 bases. The CDR3 is made up of 16 amino acids. V shed 4 bases and J 7 bases; nucleotides not matched to a gene: 9. The germline V gene encodes CDR1 SGHVS and CDR2 FNYEAQ. This CDR3 reads CASSYTSGSDKNEQFF. The CDR3 coding sequence is TGTGCCAGCAGCTATACTAGCGGGAGTGATAAAAATGAGCAGTTCTTC.

This chain joins TRBV6-1 and TRBJ2-7; TRBD1 aligns across 9 bases. J gave up 3 bases and V 4 bases, and 7 bases lay outside the gene matches. Germline V gives CDR1 MNHNS, CDR2 SASEGT. The CDR3 length is 15 residues. The CDR3, as DNA: TGTGCCAGCAGTGCTCGGACAGGGGAGGGCTACGAGCAGTACTTC. It specifies CASSARTGEGYEQYF.

At least ten counts were recorded for this clonotype. The rearrangement links TRBV19 to TRBJ1-3, with D possibly TRBD1 on 6 matching bases. CDR1 LNHDA and CDR2 SQIVND come from the germline V gene (reference sequence). Trimming left V 3 bases short and J 2 bases short, with 8 bases between. There are 14 residues in the CDR3. CDR3: CASSIGQPGNTIYF. CDR3 in DNA: TGTGCCAGTAGTATCGGACAGCCTGGAAACACCATATATTTT.

With regard to this clonotype: Since a much larger clone is just one base distant, this may be a read error. Because it lacks the conserved phenylalanine or tryptophan at the end, this CDR3 is likely a read error. The chain carries TRBV9 and TRBJ2-1; 7 nucleotides align to TRBD2. The CDR3 covers 14 residues. The germline V gene has CDR1 SGDLS and CDR2 YYNGEE. With 4 bases clipped from V and 4 bases from J, the junction kept 5 bases outside the gene matches. CDR3 DNA sequence: TGTGCCAGCAGCTCCGGACTAGGTTACAATGAGCAGTTCTCC. As protein: CASSSGLGYNEQFS.

This clonotype was counted once. This rearrangement joins TRBV11-1 to TRBJ2-1; 8 nucleotides line up with TRBD2. Germline CDR1 and CDR2: SGHAT and FQDESV (reference sequence). Losses at the gene ends were 8 bases for V and 2 bases for J; bases not matched to a gene: 20. The CDR3 is made up of 19 amino acids. The CDR3 bases are TGTGCCAGCCGCAGTGCTACACCCTATCGGGGGGGGACCTACAATGAGCAGTTCTTC. Its protein product is CASRSATPYRGGTYNEQFF.

Many counts were recorded for this clonotype. The gene calls are TRBV6-5 and TRBJ2-2; TRBD2 is a possible D gene (6 bases). Germline CDR1 is MNHEY and CDR2 is SVGAGI. V was cut by 3 bases and J by 0 bases, with 8 bases left in between. The CDR3 has 15 residues. The CDR3 is CASSYGGTNTGELFF. The DNA of the CDR3 is TGTGCCAGCAGTTATGGGGGGACGAACACCGGGGAGCTGTTTTTT.

This chain links TRBV2 with TRBJ2-1; 10 bases fit TRBD2. Germline trimming cut 0 bases from V and 8 bases from J; bases unmatched to any gene: 4. The CDR3 spans 15 residues. CDR1 and CDR2 (germline): SNHLY, FYNNEI. The CDR3 DNA reads as TGTGCCAGCAGTGAAGCGGCTAGCGGGGGTGATGAGCAGTTCTTC. The encoded protein is CASSEAASGGDEQFF.

V is TRBV6-2 or TRBV6-3 and J is TRBJ2-7; D is unresolved. The germline V and J ends were trimmed by 2 bases and 0 bases, with 8 bases remaining between them. CDR3 length: 14 residues. Germline V CDR1 and CDR2: MNHEY, SVGEGT. CDR3 DNA sequence: TGTGCCAGCAGTTACGGAGCCTACTCCTACGAGCAGTACTTC. Translation: CASSYGAYSYEQYF.

A note on this clonotype: This may come from a read error, since a much larger clone is one base off. This chain links TRBV5-5 with TRBJ1-4; D call uncertain. The CDR3 has 14 amino acids. The germline gives CDR1 SGHKS, CDR2 YYEKEE (reference sequence). V gave up 2 bases and J gave up 6 bases, with 11 bases separating them. The CDR3 sequence: CASSFGSAHEKLFF. The CDR3 nucleotides read TGTGCCAGCAGCTTCGGGTCAGCCCATGAAAAACTGTTTTTT.

This clonotype came up a few times. This rearrangement joins TRBV30 to TRBJ1-3, with D possibly TRBD1 on 5 matching bases. Looked up from germline, CDR1 is GTSNPN and CDR2 is SVGIG (reference sequence). The CDR3 has 13 residues. Trimming cost V 2 bases and J 7 bases, with 12 bases left between them. In nucleotides, the CDR3 is TGTGCCTGGAGTCCCAAAGGGGCGAACACCATATATTTT. Its translation is CAWSPKGANTIYF.

This clonotype was recorded only once. A much bigger clone sits one base away, suggesting this may be a read error. The conserved phenylalanine or tryptophan normally closing the CDR3 is absent here, so this likely arose from a read error. CDR3: CASSIDINIAKNIQYS. As DNA, the CDR3 is TGTGCCAGTAGTATAGACATCAACATAGCCAAAAACATTCAGTACTCC. This sequence joins TRBV19 and TRBJ2-4; the D is unclear. Per the germline V gene, CDR1 is LNHDA and CDR2 is SQIVND (reference sequence). The V gene lost 0 bases and the J gene lost 0 bases, with 9 bases spanning the gap. The CDR3 totals 16 residues.

At least ten counts were recorded for this clonotype. The chain carries TRBV4-1 and TRBJ2-1, with 7 bases lining up with TRBD1. This CDR3 contains 14 residues. V lost 2 bases and J lost 7; bases outside the gene matches: 5. Looked up from germline, CDR1 is MGHRA and CDR2 is YSYEKL. CDR3 sequence: CASSQNLQGNEQFF. CDR3 nucleotide sequence: TGCGCCAGCAGCCAAAACCTACAGGGGAATGAGCAGTTCTTC.

This clonotype occurred many times. The rearrangement links TRBV6-1 to TRBJ2-2; unclear D gene. Trimming took off 1 base at V and 0 bases at J, with 3 bases between the two ends. CDR1 MNHNS and CDR2 SASEGT come from the germline V gene. This CDR3 comprises 14 residues. The CDR3: CASSEGPNTGELFF. In DNA form, the CDR3 reads TGTGCCAGCAGTGAAGGTCCGAACACCGGGGAGCTGTTTTTT.

The chain links TRBV9 to TRBJ2-3; no firm D call. The germline V and J ends were trimmed by 0 bases and 8 bases, with 10 bases remaining between them. Germline V gene data show CDR1 as SGDLS and CDR2 as YYNGEE. This CDR3 spans 13 amino acids. For the CDR3, the DNA is TGTGCCAGCAGCGTAGCTACCCGGGTTACGCAGTATTTT. This translates into CASSVATRVTQYF. The variable domain in full, with the rest retrieved from reference TRBV9 and TRBJ2-3, is DSGVTQTPKHLITATGQRVTLRCSPRSGDLSVYWYQQSLDQGLQFLIQYYNGEERAKGNILERFSAQQFPDLHSELNLSSLELGDSALYFCASSVATRVTQYFGPGTRLTVL.

This chain links TRBV19 with TRBJ1-1; D unresolved. This CDR3 comprises 13 residues. V was clipped by 9 bases and J by 8 bases, with 19 bases between them. The germline gives CDR1 LNHDA, CDR2 SQIVND (reference sequence). This chain's CDR3 is CASSLNRGEEAFF. The CDR3 nucleotides are TGTGCCAGCAGCTTAAATCGTGGGGAAGAAGCTTTCTTT.

This chain uses TRBV9 with TRBJ2-3; 7 positions agree with TRBD1. V lost 0 bases, J lost 4 bases, and 2 bases stayed unmatched. Germline-derived CDR1 and CDR2 are SGDLS and YYNGEE. The CDR3 is 14 residues long. CDR3 DNA: TGTGCCAGCAGCGTAGGAGGGGGCCCAGATACGCAGTATTTT. It is translated as CASSVGGGPDTQYF.

About this clonotype: Since a much larger clone is just one base distant, this may be a read error. This rearrangement joins TRBV11-1 to TRBJ2-5; 7 positions agree with TRBD1. The germline gives CDR1 SGHAT, CDR2 FQDESV (reference sequence). The CDR3 spans 14 residues. Losses at the gene ends were 2 bases for V and 7 bases for J; bases not matched to a gene: 7. The CDR3 coding sequence is TGTGCCAGCAGCTTATTAACTTCAGGGGGGACCCAGTACTTC. It specifies CASSLLTSGGTQYF. The full variable domain, in which reference TRBV11-1 and TRBJ2-5 provide the parts outside the CDR3, is EAEVAQSPRYKITEKSQAVAFWCDPISGHATLYWYRQILGQGPELLVQFQDESVVDDSQLPKDRFSAERLKGVDSTLKIQPAELGDSAMYLCASSLLTSGGTQYFGPGTRLLVL.

This chain connects TRBV3-1 to TRBJ2-1, with 7 bases fitting TRBD2. J was trimmed by 13 bases and V by 4 bases; bases with no gene match: 4. CDR1 and CDR2 from the germline V gene are LGHDT and YNNKEL (reference sequence). This CDR3 region has 11 residues. Written as DNA, the CDR3 is TGTGCCAGCAGCCTGGGAGGGCCCCAGTTCTTC. It translates to CASSLGGPQFF.

The chain links TRBV29-1 to TRBJ2-3; 10 bases align to TRBD2. The CDR3 extends over 14 amino acids. After removal of 3 bases from V and 2 bases from J, the junction contained 2 bases not matched to a gene. Germline V gene data show CDR1 as SQVTM and CDR2 as ANQGSEA. This CDR3 is CSVDGTSDTDTQYF. The CDR3 DNA reads TGCAGCGTTGATGGGACTAGCGACACAGATACGCAGTATTTT.

This chain links TRBV10-3 with TRBJ2-7; D is perhaps TRBD1 (6 bases). The CDR3 loop spans 15 amino acids. Germline V lookup: CDR1 ENHRY, CDR2 SYGVKD. V lost 3 bases and J 2 bases, leaving 14 bases between the germline ends. The DNA of the CDR3 is TGTGCCATCAGTGAATGGCAGGGGCCCACCTACGAGCAGTACTTC. Encoded protein: CAISEWQGPTYEQYF.